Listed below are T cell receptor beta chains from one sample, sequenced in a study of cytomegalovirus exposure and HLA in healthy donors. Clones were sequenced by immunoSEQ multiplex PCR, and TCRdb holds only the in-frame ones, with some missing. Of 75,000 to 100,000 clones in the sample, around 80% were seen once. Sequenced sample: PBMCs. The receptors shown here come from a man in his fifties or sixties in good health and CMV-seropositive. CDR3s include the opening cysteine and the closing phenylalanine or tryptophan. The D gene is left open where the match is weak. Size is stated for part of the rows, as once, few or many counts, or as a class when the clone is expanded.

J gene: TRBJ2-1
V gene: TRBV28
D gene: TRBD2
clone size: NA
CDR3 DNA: TGTGCCAGCAGCCTCACCTTAGCGGGGGATTACAATGAGCAGTTCTTC
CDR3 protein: CASSLTLAGDYNEQFF

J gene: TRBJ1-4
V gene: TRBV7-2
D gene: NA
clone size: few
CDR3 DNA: TGTGCCAGCAGCTCCGGGACATTGAATGAAAAACTGTTTTTT
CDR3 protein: CASSSGTLNEKLFF

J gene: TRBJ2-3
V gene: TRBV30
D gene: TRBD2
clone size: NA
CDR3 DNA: TGTGCCTGGAGTAAGCGGGGGGGCTGGGATACGCAGTATTTT
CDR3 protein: CAWSKRGGWDTQYF

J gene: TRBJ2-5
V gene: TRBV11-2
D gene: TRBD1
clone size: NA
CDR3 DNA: TGTGCCAGCAGCTCAACTCGACAGGGGAGAGAGACCCAGTACTTC
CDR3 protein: CASSSTRQGRETQYF

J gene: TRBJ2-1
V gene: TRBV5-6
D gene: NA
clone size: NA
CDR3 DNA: TGTGCCAGCAGCTTGGGGGTAGCGGAATTCTACAATGAGCAGTTCTTC
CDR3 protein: CASSLGVAEFYNEQFF

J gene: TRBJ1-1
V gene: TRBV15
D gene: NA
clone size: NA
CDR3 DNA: TGTGCCACCAGCCGAGAACATGAAGCTTTCTTT
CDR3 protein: CATSREHEAFF

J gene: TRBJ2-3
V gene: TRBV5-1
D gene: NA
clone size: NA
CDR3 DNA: TGCGCCAGCAGCGAACGACAGGATACGCAGTATTTT
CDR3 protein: CASSERQDTQYF

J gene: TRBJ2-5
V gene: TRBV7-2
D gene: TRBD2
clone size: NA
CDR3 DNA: TGTGCCAGCAGCTTAGGCATCCTAGCGGGGGGGCTTAGAGAGACCCAGTACTTC
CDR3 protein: CASSLGILAGGLRETQYF

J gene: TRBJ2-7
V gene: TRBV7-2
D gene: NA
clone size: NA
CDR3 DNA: TGTGCCAGCAGCTTGGACACCTTTACGCCAGAGCAGTACTTC
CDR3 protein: CASSLDTFTPEQYF

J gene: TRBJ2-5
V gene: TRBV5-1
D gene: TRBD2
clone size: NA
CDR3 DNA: TGCGCCAGCAGCTTGGCGGGCGGGGGTCAAGAGACCCAGTACTTC
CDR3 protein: CASSLAGGGQETQYF

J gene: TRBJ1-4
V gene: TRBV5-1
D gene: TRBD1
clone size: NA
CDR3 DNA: TGCGCCAGCAGCCTGACAGGGGGCGCGAATGAAAAACTGTTTTTT
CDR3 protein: CASSLTGGANEKLFF

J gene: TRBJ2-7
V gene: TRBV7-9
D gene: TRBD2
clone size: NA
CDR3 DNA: TGTGCCAGCAGCCGTACGCCCAAATCCGGGACTAGCGGCCAATACGAGCAGTACTTC
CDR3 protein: CASSRTPKSGTSGQYEQYF

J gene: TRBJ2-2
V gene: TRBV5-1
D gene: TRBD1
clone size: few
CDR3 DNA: TGCGCCAGCAGCCCCCGGGACAGTAACACCGGGGAGCTGTTTTTT
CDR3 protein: CASSPRDSNTGELFF

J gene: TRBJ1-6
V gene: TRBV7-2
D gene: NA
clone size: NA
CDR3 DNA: TGTGCCAGCGAGGACGGGGTAAATTCACCCCTCCACTTT
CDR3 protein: CASEDGVNSPLHF

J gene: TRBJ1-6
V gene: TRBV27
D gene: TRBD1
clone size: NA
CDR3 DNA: TGTGCCAGCAGTATCCGGGACAGAGTAGATTCACCCCTCCACTTT
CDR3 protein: CASSIRDRVDSPLHF

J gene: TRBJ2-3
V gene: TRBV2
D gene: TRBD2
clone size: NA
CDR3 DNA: TGTGCCAGCTCGACTAGCGGGGGCACAGATACGCAGTATTTT
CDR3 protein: CASSTSGGTDTQYF

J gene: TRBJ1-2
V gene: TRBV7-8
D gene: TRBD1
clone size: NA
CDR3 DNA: TGTGCCAGCAGCTTAGGAGGGGGGACAGGGCTTAACTATGGCTACACCTTC
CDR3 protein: CASSLGGGTGLNYGYTF

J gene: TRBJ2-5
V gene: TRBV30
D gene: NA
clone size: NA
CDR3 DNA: TGTGCCTGGAGTGTTGGAGCTATCGTGGAGACCCAGTACTTC
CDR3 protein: CAWSVGAIVETQYF

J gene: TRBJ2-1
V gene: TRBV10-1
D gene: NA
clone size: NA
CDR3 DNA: TGCGCCAGCAGTGAGTCGGGACAAGGGGACAATGAGCAGTTCTTC
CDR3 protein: CASSESGQGDNEQFF

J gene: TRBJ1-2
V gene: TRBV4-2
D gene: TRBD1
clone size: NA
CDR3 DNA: TGTGCCAGCAGCCAAGCGGATTCGGACAGGCTGCCGCGGGGCTACACCTTC
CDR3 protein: CASSQADSDRLPRGYTF

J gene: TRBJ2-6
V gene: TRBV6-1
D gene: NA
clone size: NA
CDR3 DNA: TGTGCCAGCAGTGAATTAGGGGCGGCGAGGCTGGGGGCCAACGTCCTGACTTTC
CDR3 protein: CASSELGAARLGANVLTF

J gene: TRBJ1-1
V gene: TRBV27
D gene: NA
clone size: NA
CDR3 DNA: TGTGCCAGCAGTCTGGTGGCGAACACTGAAGCTTTCTTT
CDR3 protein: CASSLVANTEAFF

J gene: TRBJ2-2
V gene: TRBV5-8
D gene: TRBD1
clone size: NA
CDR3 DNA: TGTGCCAGCAGCTTGGGACAGGGGGCTCTCACCGGGGAGCTGTTTTTT
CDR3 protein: CASSLGQGALTGELFF

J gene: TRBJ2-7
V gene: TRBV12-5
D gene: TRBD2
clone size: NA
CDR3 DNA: TGTGCTAGTGGTTTGTGGGTAGCGGGGGCCAACTACGAGCAGTACTTC
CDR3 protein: CASGLWVAGANYEQYF

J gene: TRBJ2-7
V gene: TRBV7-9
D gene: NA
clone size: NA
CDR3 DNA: TGTTCCAGCAGCTCCCCACGGATGGGCCCGTACGAGCAGTACTTC
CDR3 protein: CSSSSPRMGPYEQYF

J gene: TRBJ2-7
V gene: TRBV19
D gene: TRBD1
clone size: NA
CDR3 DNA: TGTGCCAGTAGTATATCCGGACAGGTCTCCTACGAGCAGTACTTC
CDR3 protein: CASSISGQVSYEQYF

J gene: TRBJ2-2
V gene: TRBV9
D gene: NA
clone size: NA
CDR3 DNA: TGTGCCAGCAGCTTCGGGGGTACCTCGGACACCGGGGAGCTGTTTTTT
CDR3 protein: CASSFGGTSDTGELFF

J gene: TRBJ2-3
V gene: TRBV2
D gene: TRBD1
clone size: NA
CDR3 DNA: TGTGCCAGCAGTTCCTCCGGGACAGGGGTAGATACGCAGTATTTT
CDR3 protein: CASSSSGTGVDTQYF

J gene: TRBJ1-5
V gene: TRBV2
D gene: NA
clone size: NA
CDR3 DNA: TGTGCCAGCAGTGAAGCGTTCCCGCTAATCCCCCATCAGCCCCAGCATTTT
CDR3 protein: CASSEAFPLIPHQPQHF

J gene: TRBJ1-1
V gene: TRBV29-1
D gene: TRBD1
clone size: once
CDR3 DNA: TGCAGCGTCACCGAGGGGGCCCGCACTGAAGCTTTCTTT
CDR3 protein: CSVTEGARTEAFF

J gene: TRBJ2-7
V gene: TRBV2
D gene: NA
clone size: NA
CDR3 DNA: TGTGCCAGCAGTGGCGGCAGGGCCTACGAGCAGTACTTC
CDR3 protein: CASSGGRAYEQYF

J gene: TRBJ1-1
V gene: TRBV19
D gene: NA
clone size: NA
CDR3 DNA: TGTGCCAGTAGTATCGGGACTGAAGCTTTCTTT
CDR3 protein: CASSIGTEAFF

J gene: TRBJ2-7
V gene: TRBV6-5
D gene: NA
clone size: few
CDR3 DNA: TGTGCCAGCAGTTACTCCACGGGTTACTCCTACGAGCAGTACTTC
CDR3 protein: CASSYSTGYSYEQYF

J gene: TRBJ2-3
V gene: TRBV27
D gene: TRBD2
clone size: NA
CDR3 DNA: TGTGCCAGCAGTTTGGGACTAAACACAGATACGCAGTATTTT
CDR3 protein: CASSLGLNTDTQYF

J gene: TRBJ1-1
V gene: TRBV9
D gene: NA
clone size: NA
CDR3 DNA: TGTGCCAGCACCCCCGTGAGGTCAAGAACTGAAGCTTTCTTT
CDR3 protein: CASTPVRSRTEAFF

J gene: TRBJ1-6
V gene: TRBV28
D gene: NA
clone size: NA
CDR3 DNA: TGTGCCGCGGGCTCATTTCGGGGTTCACCCCTCCACTTT
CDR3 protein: CAAGSFRGSPLHF

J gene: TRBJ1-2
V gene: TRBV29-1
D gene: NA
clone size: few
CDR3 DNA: TGCAGCGTTGGGGCCCCAGTAGACTATGGCTACACCTTC
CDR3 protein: CSVGAPVDYGYTF

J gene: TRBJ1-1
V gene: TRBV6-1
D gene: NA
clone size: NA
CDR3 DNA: TGTGCCAGCAGTGAATGGCAGGGAAGAGTTGCTTTCTTT
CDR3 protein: CASSEWQGRVAFF

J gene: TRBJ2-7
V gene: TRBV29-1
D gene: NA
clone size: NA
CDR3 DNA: TGCAGCGTTGTTTCAGGGACCTACGAGCAGTACTTC
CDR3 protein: CSVVSGTYEQYF

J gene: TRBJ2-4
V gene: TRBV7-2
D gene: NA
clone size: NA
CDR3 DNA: TGTGCCAGCAGCTTAGCGCAAGGGGGAGTCGATATTCAGTACTTC
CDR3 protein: CASSLAQGGVDIQYF

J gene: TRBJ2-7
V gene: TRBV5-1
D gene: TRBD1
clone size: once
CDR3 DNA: TGCGCCAGCAGCTTGGTACCAGGGGGTCACGAGCAGTACTTC
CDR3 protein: CASSLVPGGHEQYF

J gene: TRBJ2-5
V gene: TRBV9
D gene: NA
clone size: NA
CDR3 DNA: TGTGCCAGCAGCGTAGGTGGAGGGATGGGGACCCAGTACTTC
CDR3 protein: CASSVGGGMGTQYF

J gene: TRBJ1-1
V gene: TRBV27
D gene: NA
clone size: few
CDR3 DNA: TGTGCCAGCAGTTTAGGGGGCACGAACACTGAAGCTTTCTTT
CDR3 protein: CASSLGGTNTEAFF

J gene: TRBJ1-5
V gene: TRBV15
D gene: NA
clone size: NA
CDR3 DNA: TGTGCCACCAGTCAGAGGGGGACCCAGCATTTT
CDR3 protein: CATSQRGTQHF